The clone carrying this T cell receptor beta chain was counted ten times or more. TCRdb reanalysed the 5' RACE reads using MiXCR and keeps one entry per CDR3 protein. The sample contains about 62,000 distinct CDR3 sequences, approximately 4.6% of which appear only once. The data were obtained in a study of neurological immune-mediated disorders. There are 17 residues in the CDR3. The V gene lost 5 bases and the J gene lost 4 bases, with 25 bases spanning the gap. The germline V gene encodes CDR1 DFQATT and CDR2 SNEGSKA (reference sequence). The rearrangement uses TRBV20-1 and TRBJ2-3, with TRBD2 as a possible D gene (6 bases). This TCR derives from a woman aged 50 to 60 with multiple sclerosis. What was sequenced was PBMCs. In DNA form, the CDR3 reads TGCAGTGCTGACCCGGGACTCGCCACAATAAAAGCAGATACGCAGTATTTT. It codes for CSADPGLATIKADTQYF.